This record concerns one T cell receptor beta chain sequence. Its antigen is currently unknown. A quantitative 5'-RACE method, one with molecular barcodes, was used to make TCR beta libraries. TCRdb redid the calling of the 5' RACE reads with MiXCR, one entry per CDR3 protein. The sample consists of 150,000 to 200,000 distinct CDR3 sequences, 15% to 20% of them appearing once. The record originates from a study of CD8 T cells in ankylosing spondylitis. Study-wide points: Earlier literature documents some of the motif variants in reactive arthritis synovial fluid and blood. There was a TCR beta motif, made of eight highly homologous variants, that appeared characteristic of ankylosing spondylitis blood. Clones linked with disease were CD8+ and fairly uncommon in the peripheral blood.

Germline CDR1 is SGHKS and CDR2 is YYEKEE (reference sequence). This CDR3 contains 14 residues. V was cut by 2 bases and J by 3 bases, with 8 bases left in between. This sequence was found in a male donor with ankylosing spondylitis or in good health (not recorded which). What was sequenced was blood, either unsorted or a sorted T cell fraction (not recorded which). The chain links TRBV5-5 to TRBJ2-2; D uncertain. CDR3 sequence (DNA): TGTGCCAGCAGCTTTGACATGGACACCGGGGAGCTGTTTTTT. It yields the protein CASSFDMDTGELFF.